A selection of T cell receptor beta chains follows, all from one sample in a study of beta chain features in type 1 diabetes. The protocol was immunoSEQ multiplex PCR, while the TCRdb copy is restricted to in-frame clones and leaves out a portion. The data show about 620,000 clones, about 14% seen once. The sequencing input was naive CD4+ T cells from blood. All receptors derive from a man aged 18 to 29 in good health. Each CDR3 is given with its conserved first and last residue. A D gene is named only where the DNA matches it firmly. Not every row has a clone size; where given, it reads once, few, many or a size class.

CDR3 length	J gene	D gene	V gene	clone size	CDR3 DNA	CDR3 protein
16	TRBJ2-1	TRBD2	TRBV4-1	-	TGCGCCAGCAGCCCTTCAACTAGCGTCTCCTACAATGAGCAGTTCTTC	CASSPSTSVSYNEQFF
16	TRBJ2-3	-	TRBV7-2	-	TGTGCCAGCAGCTTAGTCCGGGCTCTCGGCACAGATACGCAGTATTTT	CASSLVRALGTDTQYF
13	TRBJ2-7	-	TRBV28	-	TGTGCCAGCAGGCTTATAAGCTCCTACGAGCAGTACTTC	CASRLISSYEQYF
16	TRBJ2-6	TRBD1	TRBV10-3	few	TGTGCCATCACCCTTGACAGGGGTCCTGGGGCCAACGTCCTGACTTTC	CAITLDRGPGANVLTF
13	TRBJ2-1	-	TRBV30	many	TGTGCCTGGAGGGGGGGCCCGTACAATGAGCAGTTCTTC	CAWRGGPYNEQFF
14	TRBJ2-6	-	TRBV10-3	many	TGTGCCATCACACTGGGAGCTGGGGCCAACGTCCTGACTTTC	CAITLGAGANVLTF
14	TRBJ2-5	-	TRBV5-4	few	TGTGCCAGCAGCTTGGGCGTAGGGCAAGAGACCCAGTACTTC	CASSLGVGQETQYF
15	TRBJ1-1	-	TRBV6-6	-	TGTGCCAGCAGATTATCGTGGGAGTCGAACACTGAAGCTTTCTTT	CASRLSWESNTEAFF
16	TRBJ1-5	-	TRBV7-2	few	TGTGCCAGCAGCTCTCGGAATACAGGGTCCGATCAGCCCCAGCATTTT	CASSSRNTGSDQPQHF
13	TRBJ1-3	-	TRBV18	few	TGTGCCAGCTCACGGGCCGACGGAAACACCATATATTTT	CASSRADGNTIYF
12	TRBJ2-7	-	TRBV2	few	TGTGCAGAGAGGGACGGTTCCTACGAGCAGTACTTC	CAERDGSYEQYF
19	TRBJ1-5	-	TRBV7-9	few	TGTGCCAGCAGCTTAGGATTCGGCCAGGGATACCCCAGCAATCAGCCCCAGCATTTT	CASSLGFGQGYPSNQPQHF
13	TRBJ2-7	-	TRBV7-9	-	TGTGCCAGCAGCCCCGGACCGACCTACGAGCAGTACTTC	CASSPGPTYEQYF
15	TRBJ2-2	TRBD2	TRBV4-1	few	TGCGCCAGCAGCCAAGTAGGACTAGCGGCCGGGGAGCTGTTTTTT	CASSQVGLAAGELFF